This passage covers 18 T cell receptor beta chains from one sample sequenced in a study of identical twins. MiXCR, run by TCRdb on the 5' RACE reads, gives a single entry per CDR3 protein. Found here are 1.5 million to 2 million distinct CDR3 sequences, 25% to 35% of them singletons; the top ten hold about 0.3%. The sequenced sample consisted of cord blood. These TCRs come from a newborn girl in good health.

The sample holds a few counts of this clonotype. This rearrangement joins TRBV10-3 to TRBJ1-2, with D perhaps TRBD1 (6 bases). This CDR3 comprises 14 residues. V lost 0 bases, J lost 4 bases, and 9 bases lay in between. Germline assignment: CDR1 ENHRY and CDR2 SYGVKD. The CDR3 DNA is TGTGCCATCAGTGAGTCCCACAGGGTCTATGGCTACACCTTC. Protein product: CAISESHRVYGYTF.

The chain links TRBV5-1 to TRBJ2-1, with a weak D call TRBD2 (7 bases). V lost 2 bases and J lost 8, with 26 bases in between. Germline V gene sequence: CDR1 SGHRS, CDR2 YFSETQ. This CDR3 contains 18 residues. CDR3 residues: CASSFPGKGGPSFDEQFF. In DNA form, the CDR3 reads TGCGCCAGCAGCTTTCCCGGTAAGGGGGGGCCCTCATTTGATGAGCAGTTCTTC.

The chain links TRBV24-1 to TRBJ2-1, with 14 bases identical to TRBD2. CDR3 length: 18 residues. The V and J ends lost 5 bases and 10 bases, in that order; junction bases with no gene match: 15. Germline values: CDR1 KGHDR, CDR2 SFDVKD. The CDR3 nucleotides are TGTGCCACCAGTGCACGAGGACTAGCGGGGGGTGGGACTGGCGAGCAGTTCTTC. Translated, it gives CATSARGLAGGGTGEQFF.

The rearrangement joins TRBV20-1 to TRBJ1-6; the match to TRBD1 covers 9 bases. Looked up from germline, CDR1 is DFQATT and CDR2 is SNEGSKA (reference sequence). The CDR3 contains 13 residues. The CDR3 here is CGTGGNGNSPLHF. The DNA for the CDR3 is TGCGGAACAGGGGGCAATGGGAATTCACCCCTCCACTTT.

This clonotype has more than one count but fewer than ten. The chain carries TRBV18 and TRBJ2-3; TRBD2 aligns across 12 bases. Trimming cost V 6 bases and J 4 bases; bases outside gene matches: 5. CDR3 length equals 15 residues. Germline values: CDR1 KGHSH, CDR2 LQKENI. The CDR3 spells CASSLAGGSPDTQYF. In nucleotides, the CDR3 is TGTGCCAGCTCCCTAGCGGGAGGGAGCCCAGATACGCAGTATTTT.

This sequence joins TRBV5-1 and TRBJ1-5, with a possible D match to TRBD1 (6 bases). CDR3 length: 16 residues. V gave up 4 bases and J gave up 4 bases, with 18 bases separating them. Germline CDR1 and CDR2: SGHRS and YFSETQ. The CDR3, as DNA: TGCGCCAGCAGCCCGGGGGTGGGGGCAGTGAATCAGCCCCAGCATTTT. It specifies CASSPGVGAVNQPQHF.

Only a few counts were recorded for this clonotype. J is TRBJ2-2 and V is TRBV4-2; a possible D gene is TRBD2 (6 bases). The CDR3 runs to 16 residues. Germline V gene sequence: CDR1 LGHNA, CDR2 YNFKEQ. V was cut by 3 bases and J by 2 bases, with 13 bases left in between. The CDR3 nucleotides are TGTGCCAGCAGCCACACCGGGACTTCCAACACCGGGGAGCTGTTTTTT. Protein product: CASSHTGTSNTGELFF.

This clonotype was seen only a few times. The chain uses TRBV25-1 and TRBJ1-1; the D gene is possibly TRBD1 (5 bases). Trimming removed 3 bases at V and 4 bases at J, with 21 bases between. This CDR3 has 17 residues. Germline lookup yields CDR1 MGHDK and CDR2 SYGVNS. The CDR3 bases are TGTGCCAGCAGTGACCCCTCCCCGCGAGCCGGGGGCACTGAAGCTTTCTTT. This gives the protein CASSDPSPRAGGTEAFF.

The V and J genes are TRBV20-1 and TRBJ1-4; 7 positions match TRBD1. The CDR3 is made up of 13 amino acids. Germline CDR1 reads DFQATT; CDR2 reads SNEGSKA (reference sequence). V trimming: 6 bases; J trimming: 8 bases; junction bases outside the gene matches: 9. CDR3 region: CSAQGGREEKLFF. The CDR3 nucleotides are TGCAGTGCCCAAGGGGGCCGGGAAGAAAAACTGTTTTTT.

The gene calls are TRBV7-2 and TRBJ2-1; TRBD2 is a possible D gene (6 bases). The J call may be mistaken, given a closer DNA end match to TRBJ2-7. Germline CDR1 is SGHTA and CDR2 is FQGNSA. The CDR3 runs to 15 residues. This chain's CDR3 is CASSLVIAVYNEQYF. CDR3 coding DNA: TGTGCCAGCAGCTTAGTTATAGCGGTCTACAATGAGCAGTACTTC.

The chain carries TRBV7-9 and TRBJ2-5; unclear D gene. The ends were cut back, 0 bases at V and 6 bases at J, with 17 bases in the middle. There are 16 residues in the CDR3. The germline V gene encodes CDR1 SEHNR and CDR2 FQNEAQ (reference sequence). DNA for the CDR3: TGTGCCAGCAGCTTAGCGACGAACGGACCAATGAAGACCCAGTACTTC. Amino acid sequence: CASSLATNGPMKTQYF.

This clonotype was counted at least ten times. V and J are TRBV10-3 and TRBJ2-7; a weak D match, TRBD1 (6 bases). V was clipped by 6 bases and J by 2 bases, with 14 bases between them. Germline lookup yields CDR1 ENHRY and CDR2 SYGVKD. The CDR3 extends over 14 amino acids. The CDR3, as DNA: TGTGCCATCAGCCACGACAGGCCCCCCTACGAGCAGTACTTC. Its translation is CAISHDRPPYEQYF.

CDR3: CASSNLLRGSVETQYF. CDR3 nucleotides: TGTGCCAGCAGCAATCTATTAAGGGGTAGCGTAGAGACCCAGTACTTC. The rearrangement links TRBV21-1 to TRBJ2-5; the table calls TRBD1, which could not be checked here. TRBV21-1 corresponds to a pseudogene. This CDR3 is built from 16 residues.

This clonotype was seen a few times. V gene TRBV7-2 combines with J gene TRBJ2-4, with D possibly TRBD2 on 5 matching bases. Trimming cost V 1 base and J 13 bases, with 17 bases left between them. Germline V lookup: CDR1 SGHTA, CDR2 FQGNSA. The CDR3 runs 14 residues. CDR3 nucleotide sequence: TGTGCCAGCAGCTTAGGGGGTAGTAGCGTGGAGCAGTACTTC. Its protein product is CASSLGGSSVEQYF.

This clonotype was observed a handful of times. The chain combines TRBV12-3 or TRBV12-4 with TRBJ1-1; D not certain. The V gene lost 6 bases and the J gene lost 0 bases, with 8 bases spanning the gap. The CDR3 runs to 13 residues. The CDR3 DNA follows: TGTGCCAGCAGGATTAACTTGAACACTGAAGCTTTCTTT. Protein product: CASRINLNTEAFF.

This clonotype was seen many times. The chain links TRBV7-2 to TRBJ2-7, with TRBD2 as a possible D gene (6 bases). Per germline, CDR1 SGHTA and CDR2 FQGNSA. V was pared by 5 bases and J by 1 base, with 12 bases between. The CDR3 spans 14 residues. CDR3 bases: TGTGCCAGCAGCAGAGATGGACTATCCTACGAGCAGTACTTC. This sequence encodes CASSRDGLSYEQYF.

V is TRBV20-1 and J is TRBJ2-5; D is possibly TRBD1 or TRBD2 (5 bases each). V was shortened by 1 base and J by 11 bases, with 20 bases between the two germline ends. The CDR3 loop spans 14 amino acids. In germline, CDR1 is DFQATT, CDR2 SNEGSKA (reference sequence). The CDR3 bases are TGCAGTGCTAGAGGGGACGAGGGGTACAATGAGCAGTACTTC. It codes for CSARGDEGYNEQYF.

This clonotype was counted between two and nine times. The J gene is TRBJ1-2, the V gene TRBV30, with no clear D. CDR1 and CDR2 (germline): GTSNPN, SVGIG (reference sequence). CDR3 size: 14 residues. V was trimmed by 0 bases and J by 4 bases, leaving 12 bases between them. The CDR3 reads CAWSVPGLLYGYTF. In DNA form, the CDR3 reads TGTGCCTGGAGTGTACCCGGTCTTCTCTATGGCTACACCTTC.